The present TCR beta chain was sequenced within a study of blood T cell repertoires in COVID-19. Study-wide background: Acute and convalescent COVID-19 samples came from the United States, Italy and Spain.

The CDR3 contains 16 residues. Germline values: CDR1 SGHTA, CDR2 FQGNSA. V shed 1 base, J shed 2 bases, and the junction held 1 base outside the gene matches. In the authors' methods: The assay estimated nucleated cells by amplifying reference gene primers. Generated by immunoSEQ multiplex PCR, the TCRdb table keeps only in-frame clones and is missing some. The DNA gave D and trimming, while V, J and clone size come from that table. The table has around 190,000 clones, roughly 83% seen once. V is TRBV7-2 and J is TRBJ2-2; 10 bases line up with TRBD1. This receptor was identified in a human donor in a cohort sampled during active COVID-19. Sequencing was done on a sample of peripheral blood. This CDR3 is CASSLGQGANTGELFF. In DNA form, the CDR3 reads TGTGCCAGCAGCTTAGGACAGGGGGCTAACACCGGGGAGCTGTTTTTT.